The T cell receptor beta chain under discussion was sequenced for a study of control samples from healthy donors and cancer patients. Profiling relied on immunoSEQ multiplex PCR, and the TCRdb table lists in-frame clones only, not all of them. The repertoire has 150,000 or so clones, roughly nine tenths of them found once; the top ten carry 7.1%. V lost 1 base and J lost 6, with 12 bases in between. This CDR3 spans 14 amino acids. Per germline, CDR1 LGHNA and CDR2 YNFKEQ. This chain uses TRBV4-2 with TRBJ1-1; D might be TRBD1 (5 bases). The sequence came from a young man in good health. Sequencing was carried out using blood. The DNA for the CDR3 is TGTGCCAGCAGCCAAGTTGGGCAGGGTGCTGAAGCTTTCTTT. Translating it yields CASSQVGQGAEAFF.